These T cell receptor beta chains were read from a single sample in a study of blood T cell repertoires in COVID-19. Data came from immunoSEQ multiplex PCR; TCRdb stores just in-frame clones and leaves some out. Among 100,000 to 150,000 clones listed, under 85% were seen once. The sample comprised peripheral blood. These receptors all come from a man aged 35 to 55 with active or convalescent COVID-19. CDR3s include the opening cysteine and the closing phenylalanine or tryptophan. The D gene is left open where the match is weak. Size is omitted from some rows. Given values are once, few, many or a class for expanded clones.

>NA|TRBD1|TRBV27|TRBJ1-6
CASSPTGTGNSPLHF
TGTGCCAGCAGTCCCACCGGGACAGGGAATTCACCCCTCCACTTT
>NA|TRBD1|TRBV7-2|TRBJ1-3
CASSFPTGLAGNTIYF
TGTGCCAGCAGCTTCCCGACAGGGTTGGCTGGAAACACCATATATTTT
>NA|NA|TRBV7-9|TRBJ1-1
CASSLSGAGAFF
TGTGCCAGCAGCTTATCAGGGGCTGGGGCTTTCTTT
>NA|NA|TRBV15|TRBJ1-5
CATSRGITAQGNQPQHF
TGTGCCACCAGCAGAGGGATAACCGCACAGGGCAATCAGCCCCAGCATTTT
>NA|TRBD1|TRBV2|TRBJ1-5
CASGLGQGPQPQHF
TGTGCCAGCGGACTAGGACAGGGGCCCCAGCCCCAGCATTTT
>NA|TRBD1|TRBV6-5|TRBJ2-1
CASSYLDRVGNEQFF
TGTGCCAGCAGTTATCTGGACAGGGTGGGCAATGAGCAGTTCTTC
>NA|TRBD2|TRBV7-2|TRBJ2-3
CASSFRSLAGGLSTDTQYF
TGTGCCAGCAGCTTTAGGTCCCTAGCGGGGGGCCTTAGCACAGATACGCAGTATTTT
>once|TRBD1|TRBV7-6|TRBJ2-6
CASSGRQGAIVAGANVLTF
TGTGCCAGCAGCGGAAGACAGGGGGCAATTGTAGCGGGGGCCAACGTCCTGACTTTC
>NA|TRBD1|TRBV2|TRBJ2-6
CATAPGTGSSGANVLTF
TGTGCCACCGCCCCTGGGACAGGGAGCTCTGGGGCCAACGTCCTGACTTTC
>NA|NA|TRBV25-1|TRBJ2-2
CASKRVDTGELFF
TGTGCCAGCAAACGGGTAGACACCGGGGAGCTGTTTTTT
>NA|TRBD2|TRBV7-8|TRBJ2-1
CASSRAGTSGGAGSYNEQFF
TGTGCCAGCAGCCGAGCCGGGACTAGCGGGGGGGCGGGCTCCTACAATGAGCAGTTCTTC
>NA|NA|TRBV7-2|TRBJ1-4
CASRPPGAVFNEKLFF
TGTGCCAGCAGACCCCCAGGGGCCGTCTTTAATGAAAAACTGTTTTTT
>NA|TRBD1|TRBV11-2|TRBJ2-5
CASSPRGTGVETQYF
TGTGCCAGCAGCCCTCGAGGGACAGGGGTGGAGACCCAGTACTTC
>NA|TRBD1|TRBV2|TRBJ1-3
CASSESRTGHSGNTIYF
TGTGCCAGCAGTGAATCGAGGACAGGTCACTCTGGAAACACCATATATTTT
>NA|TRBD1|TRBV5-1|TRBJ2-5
CASSLDRGPQETQYF
TGCGCCAGCAGCTTGGATAGGGGGCCCCAAGAGACCCAGTACTTC
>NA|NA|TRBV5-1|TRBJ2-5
CASSLEVGGNQETQYF
TGCGCCAGCAGCTTGGAGGTAGGAGGGAACCAAGAGACCCAGTACTTC
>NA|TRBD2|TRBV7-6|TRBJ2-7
CASSLAPLAGEIYEQYF
TGTGCCAGCAGCTTAGCGCCCCTAGCGGGGGAAATCTACGAGCAGTACTTC
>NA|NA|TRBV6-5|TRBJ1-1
CASRMPGQGTEAFF
TGTGCCAGCAGGATGCCTGGGCAAGGCACTGAAGCTTTCTTT
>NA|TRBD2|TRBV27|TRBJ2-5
CASPAIGRSPIQETQYF
TGTGCCAGCCCAGCGATCGGGAGGAGCCCAATTCAAGAGACCCAGTACTTC
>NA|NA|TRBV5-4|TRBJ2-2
CASSYEKGHQGELFF
TGTGCCAGCAGTTACGAGAAGGGGCATCAAGGGGAGCTGTTTTTT
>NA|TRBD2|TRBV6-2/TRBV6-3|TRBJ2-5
CASSHSTSDETQYF
TGTGCCAGCAGTCATTCGACTAGCGATGAGACCCAGTACTTC
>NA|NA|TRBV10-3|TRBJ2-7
CAITSGQGGPYEQYF
TGTGCCATCACTAGCGGACAGGGAGGCCCCTACGAGCAGTACTTC
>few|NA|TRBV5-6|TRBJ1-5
CASSSLGGDSNQPQHF
TGTGCCAGCAGCTCCCTCGGGGGGGATAGCAATCAGCCCCAGCATTTT
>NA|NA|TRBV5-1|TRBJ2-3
CASEERGGSTDTQYF
TGCGCCAGCGAAGAGAGGGGGGGCAGCACAGATACGCAGTATTTT
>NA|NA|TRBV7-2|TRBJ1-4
CASSSGGQRTNEKLFF
TGTGCCAGCAGCTCCGGCGGGCAGAGAACTAATGAAAAACTGTTTTTT
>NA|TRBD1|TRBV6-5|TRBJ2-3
CASRRGPTFTDTQYF
TGTGCCAGCAGGAGGGGGCCGACATTCACAGATACGCAGTATTTT
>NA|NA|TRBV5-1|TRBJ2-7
CASSYEPKSDEQYF
TGCGCCAGCAGCTACGAGCCAAAGTCGGACGAGCAGTACTTC
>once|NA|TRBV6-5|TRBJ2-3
CASRTASTDTQYF
TGTGCCAGCAGGACTGCTAGCACAGATACGCAGTATTTT
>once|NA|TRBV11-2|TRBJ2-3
CASRQWGGRADTQYF
TGTGCCAGCAGACAATGGGGGGGCAGGGCAGATACGCAGTATTTT
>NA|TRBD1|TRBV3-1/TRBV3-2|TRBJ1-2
CASSQMRGTDYGYTF
TGTGCCAGCAGCCAAATGAGGGGGACAGATTATGGCTACACCTTC
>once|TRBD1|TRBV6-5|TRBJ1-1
CASSRQGGTEAFF
TGTGCCAGCAGCAGACAGGGTGGAACTGAAGCTTTCTTT
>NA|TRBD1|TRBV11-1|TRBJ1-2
CASSRRDRDLYGYTF
TGTGCCAGCAGCCGTAGGGACAGGGACCTCTATGGCTACACCTTC
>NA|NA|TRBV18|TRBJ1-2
CASSRIGVNGYTF
TGTGCCAGCTCACGGATAGGGGTTAATGGCTACACCTTC
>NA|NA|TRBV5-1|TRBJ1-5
CASSPGSGGFNQPQHF
TGCGCCAGCAGCCCAGGATCCGGTGGGTTCAATCAGCCCCAGCATTTT
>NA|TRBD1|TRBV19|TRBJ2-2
CASSTGQLMTGELFF
TGTGCCAGTAGTACGGGACAGTTGATGACCGGGGAGCTGTTTTTT
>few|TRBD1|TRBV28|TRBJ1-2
CASSFSIGQGYGYTF
TGTGCCAGCAGTTTCTCGATAGGACAGGGATATGGCTACACCTTC
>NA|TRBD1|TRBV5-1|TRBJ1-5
CASSRGTGSNQPQHF
TGCGCCAGCAGTCGTGGGACAGGCAGCAATCAGCCCCAGCATTTT
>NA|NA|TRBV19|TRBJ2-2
CASSTHRGGGTGELFF
TGTGCCAGTAGTACACACAGGGGAGGAGGCACCGGGGAGCTGTTTTTT
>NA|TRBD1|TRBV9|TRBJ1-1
CASSGGDSMNTEAFF
TGTGCCAGCAGCGGGGGGGACAGCATGAACACTGAAGCTTTCTTT
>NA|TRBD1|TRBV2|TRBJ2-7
CASSRDRGSYEQYF
TGTGCCAGCAGTCGGGACAGGGGATCATACGAGCAGTACTTC
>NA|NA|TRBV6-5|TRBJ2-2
CASSPRVNTGELFF
TGTGCCAGCAGTCCCAGGGTCAATACCGGGGAGCTGTTTTTT
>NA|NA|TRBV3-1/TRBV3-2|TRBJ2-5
CASSRSRVQETQYF
TGTGCCAGCAGCCGTAGCAGGGTCCAAGAGACCCAGTACTTC
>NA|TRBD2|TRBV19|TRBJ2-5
CASSGTSGGPGLETQYF
TGTGCCAGTAGCGGGACTAGCGGGGGGCCGGGGTTAGAGACCCAGTACTTC
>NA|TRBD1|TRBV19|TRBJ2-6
CASSVLDRAGANVLTF
TGTGCCAGTAGTGTCCTAGACAGGGCTGGGGCCAACGTCCTGACTTTC
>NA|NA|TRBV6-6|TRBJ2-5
CASSLTPGVVSLETQYF
TGTGCCAGCAGTCTAACGCCCGGGGTAGTAAGTTTGGAGACCCAGTACTTC
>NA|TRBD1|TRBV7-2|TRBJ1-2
CASSPEGTGGTGYTF
TGTGCCAGCAGCCCAGAGGGGACAGGGGGGACGGGCTACACCTTC
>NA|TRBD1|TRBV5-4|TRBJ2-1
CASSLGARTGGEQFF
TGTGCCAGCAGCTTGGGAGCGAGAACAGGGGGTGAGCAGTTCTTC
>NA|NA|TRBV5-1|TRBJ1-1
CASSLESGSTGAFF
TGCGCCAGCAGCTTGGAATCTGGATCGACAGGAGCTTTCTTT
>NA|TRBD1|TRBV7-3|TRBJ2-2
CASTPTGGQGANGELFF
TGTGCCAGCACCCCAACGGGGGGACAGGGGGCTAACGGGGAGCTGTTTTTT
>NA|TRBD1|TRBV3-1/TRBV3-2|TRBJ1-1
CASSRSGTGNTEAFF
TGTGCCAGCAGTCGCTCCGGGACAGGGAACACTGAAGCTTTCTTT
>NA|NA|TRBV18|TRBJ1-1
CASSPERQGLNTEAFF
TGTGCCAGCTCACCAGAGCGGCAGGGGTTGAACACTGAAGCTTTCTTT
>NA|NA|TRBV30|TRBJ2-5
CAWSPRETQYF
TGTGCCTGGAGCCCGCGGGAGACCCAGTACTTC
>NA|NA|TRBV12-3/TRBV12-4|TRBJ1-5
CASSLWRGQPQHF
TGTGCCAGCAGTTTATGGAGGGGACAGCCCCAGCATTTT
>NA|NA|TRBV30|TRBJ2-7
CAWSAQYEQYF
TGTGCCTGGAGTGCCCAGTACGAGCAGTACTTC
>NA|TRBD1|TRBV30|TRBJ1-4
CAWTPDLSRQGKLFF
TGTGCCTGGACCCCCGATCTTTCGAGACAGGGAAAACTGTTTTTT
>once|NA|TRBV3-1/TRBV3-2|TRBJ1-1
CASSPLSGVNTEAFF
TGTGCCAGCAGTCCCCTCAGCGGGGTTAACACTGAAGCTTTCTTT
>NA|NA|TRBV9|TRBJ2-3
CASSVARAEDTQYF
TGTGCCAGCAGCGTAGCTAGAGCTGAAGATACGCAGTATTTT